These 9 T cell receptor beta chains originate from one sample sequenced in a study of OX40 agonist ivuxolimab in advanced cancers. The assay was immunoSEQ multiplex PCR, and TCRdb's table has in-frame clones only and misses some. The sample yields roughly 80,000 clones, about 86% seen once. Sample: CD4+ or CD8+ T cells sorted from blood, taken in a trial of the OX40 agonist ivuxolimab. The source of these receptors is an adult with an advanced solid tumor such as melanoma, head and neck, liver or kidney cancer.

The CDR3 here is CASSRRRTDTQYF. CDR3 in DNA: TGTGCCAGCAGCCGTAGGCGCACAGATACGCAGTATTTT. The rearrangement links TRBV7-3 to TRBJ2-3; D gene uncertain. The V gene's germline CDR1 is SGHTA and CDR2 FQGTGA. The CDR3 length is 13 residues. V gave up 5 bases and J gave up 1 base, with 7 bases separating them.

The chain has TRBV7-9 and TRBJ2-3; 8 positions match TRBD1. Germline V gene data show CDR1 as SEHNR and CDR2 as FQNEAQ (reference sequence). V trimming: 1 base; J trimming: 3 bases; junction bases outside the gene matches: 0. The CDR3 has 14 residues. CDR3 loop: CASSLGTGTDTQYF. CDR3 coding DNA: TGTGCCAGCAGCTTAGGGACAGGGACAGATACGCAGTATTTT.

This clone was seen a few times. The chain carries TRBV19 and TRBJ2-2; TRBD2 might be the D (6 bases). The ends were cut back, 5 bases at V and 9 bases at J, with 19 bases in the middle. Germline CDR1 and CDR2: LNHDA and SQIVND (reference sequence). The CDR3 sequence is 15 residues long. CDR3 bases: TGTGCCAGTAGTCCTTCTTGGGGGGTGCTCCGGGAGCTGTTTTTT. Residues: CASSPSWGVLRELFF. The full variable domain, its missing parts supplied by reference TRBV19 and TRBJ2-2, is DGGITQSPKYLFRKEGQNVTLSCEQNLNHDAMYWYRQDPGQGLRLIYYSQIVNDFQKGDIAEGYSVSREKKESFPLTVTSAQKNPTAFYLCASSPSWGVLRELFFGEGSRLTVL.

This clone is a singleton in its sample. The chain carries TRBV28 and TRBJ2-7, with unresolved D. Looked up from germline, CDR1 is MDHEN and CDR2 is SYDVKM. This CDR3 region has 15 residues. Trimming removed 5 bases at V and 0 bases at J, with 14 bases between. The CDR3 sequence: CASSPPITPSYEQYF. In DNA form, the CDR3 reads TGTGCCAGCAGTCCCCCAATTACCCCCTCCTACGAGCAGTACTTC.

The chain combines TRBV19 with TRBJ2-1; 10 nucleotides line up with TRBD1. Trimming removed 2 bases from V and 7 bases from J; junction bases left unmatched: 14. This CDR3 is 18 amino acids long. Germline-derived CDR1 and CDR2 are LNHDA and SQIVND (reference sequence). This chain's CDR3 is CASSIRDRGILNQNEQFF. As DNA, the CDR3 is TGTGCCAGTAGTATACGGGACAGGGGCATCTTGAACCAGAATGAGCAGTTCTTC.

The chain has TRBV18 and TRBJ2-3; D gene unclear. Trimming left V 2 bases short and J 6 bases short, with 6 bases between. CDR3 size: 12 residues. Germline V CDR1 and CDR2: KGHSH, LQKENI. CDR3 coding DNA: TGTGCCAGCTCACCAAGGCTGGATACGCAGTATTTT. Residues: CASSPRLDTQYF.

This chain uses TRBV7-2 with TRBJ1-6; 9 bases match TRBD1. The junction had 8 bases not matched to a gene; V was cut back by 7 bases and J by 7 bases. The CDR3 runs to 15 residues. Germline V gene sequence: CDR1 SGHTA, CDR2 FQGNSA. DNA for the CDR3: TGTGCCAGCACCCCATCCGGGACAGGGAATTCACCCCTCCACTTT. Translated, it gives CASTPSGTGNSPLHF.

J is TRBJ2-6 and V is TRBV4-3; D gene ambiguous. V lost 0 bases and J 0 bases, leaving 9 bases between the germline ends. From germline, CDR1 is LGHNA and CDR2 YSLEER. There are 17 residues in the CDR3. In DNA form, the CDR3 reads TGCGCCAGCAGCCAAGATCAGGCGGTCTCTGGGGCCAACGTCCTGACTTTC. It specifies CASSQDQAVSGANVLTF.

This chain uses TRBV5-1 with TRBJ1-2; D gene uncertain. Germline values: CDR1 SGHRS, CDR2 YFSETQ. V was cut by 1 base and J by 5 bases, with 12 bases left in between. This CDR3 spans 14 amino acids. CDR3 sequence reads: CASSLNSATYGYTF. The DNA for the CDR3 is TGCGCCAGCAGCTTGAATAGCGCAACTTATGGCTACACCTTC.